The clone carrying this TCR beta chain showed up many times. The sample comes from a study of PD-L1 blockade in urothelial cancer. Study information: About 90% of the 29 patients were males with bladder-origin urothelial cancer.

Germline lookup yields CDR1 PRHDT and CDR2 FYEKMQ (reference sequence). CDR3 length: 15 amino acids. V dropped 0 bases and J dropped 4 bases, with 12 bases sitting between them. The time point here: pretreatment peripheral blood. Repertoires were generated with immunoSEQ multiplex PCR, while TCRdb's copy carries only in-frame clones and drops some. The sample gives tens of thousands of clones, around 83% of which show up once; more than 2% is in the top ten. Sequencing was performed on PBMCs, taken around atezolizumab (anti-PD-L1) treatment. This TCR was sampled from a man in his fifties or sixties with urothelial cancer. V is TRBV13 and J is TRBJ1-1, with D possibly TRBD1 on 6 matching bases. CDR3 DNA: TGTGCCAGCAGCTTAGGACAGGGCGGTGGCACTGAAGCTTTCTTT. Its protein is CASSLGQGGGTEAFF.